A selection of T cell receptor beta chains follows, all from one sample in a study of beta chain features in type 1 diabetes. Sequencing used immunoSEQ multiplex PCR; TCRdb keeps in-frame clones, though not all of them. The sample carries tens of thousands of clones, approximately 61% recorded once. Sequencing used Tregs from blood. These receptors originate from a man younger than 40 with type 1 diabetes. Some clones in this sample may be carry-over from other donors' samples. Both conserved end residues are part of each CDR3. The order of the fields is J gene, clone size, D gene, V gene, CDR3 DNA, CDR3 protein. The D gene is left open where the match is weak. Size is stated for part of the rows, as once, few or many counts, or as a class when the clone is expanded.

TRBJ2-6,.,TRBD1,TRBV5-1,TGCGCCAGCAGCTGGGCGACAGGGGCTGGGGCCAACGTCCTGACTTTC,CASSWATGAGANVLTF
TRBJ1-6,.,.,TRBV27,TGTGCCAGCAGTTTGATAGGCACAGCAAATTCACCCCTCCACTTT,CASSLIGTANSPLHF
TRBJ1-4,few,TRBD1,TRBV18,TGTGCCAGCTCACCCCGTGGACAGGGGGGTAATGAAAAACTGTTTTTT,CASSPRGQGGNEKLFF
TRBJ2-3,once,TRBD2,TRBV5-1,TGCGCCAGCAGCTTGGGTCGACTAGCAGGGGATACGCAGTATTTT,CASSLGRLAGDTQYF
TRBJ1-2,.,TRBD1,TRBV18,TGTGCCAGCTCCACCGGAGGGGGCAACTATGGCTACACCTTC,CASSTGGGNYGYTF
TRBJ1-1,.,.,TRBV7-2,TGTGCCAGCAGACCGAGAAAGAACACTGAAGCTTTCTTT,CASRPRKNTEAFF
TRBJ2-1,.,.,TRBV4-1,TGCGCCAGCAGCCAAGGAGCCATCGATCGCAATGAGCAGTTCTTC,CASSQGAIDRNEQFF
TRBJ1-1,.,.,TRBV5-1,TGCGCCAGCAGCTTGGAAGCGGTTGGCACTGAAGCTTTCTTT,CASSLEAVGTEAFF
TRBJ2-7,.,.,TRBV4-3,TGCGCCAGCAGCCAAGCCCTCACGGGTTCCTACGAGCAGTACTTC,CASSQALTGSYEQYF
TRBJ1-5,few,TRBD1,TRBV12-5,TGTGCTAGTGGTTTGGTACTCGTGACAGGGAGTAATAGCAATCAGCCCCAGCATTTT,CASGLVLVTGSNSNQPQHF
TRBJ1-5,few,.,TRBV5-1,TGCGCCAGCAGCTTGGACGCGGGAGGCCCTAGCAATCAGCCCCAGCATTTT,CASSLDAGGPSNQPQHF
TRBJ2-3,few,TRBD2,TRBV10-3,TGTGCCATCAAGGGGACTAGCGGATCAGATACGCAGTATTTT,CAIKGTSGSDTQYF
TRBJ2-7,.,.,TRBV5-1,TGCGCCAGCAGCGACCCGAGGAGCGACTACGAGCAGTACTTC,CASSDPRSDYEQYF
TRBJ1-6,.,TRBD1,TRBV6-1,TGTGCCAGCAGTGAGTGGACAGGACATCGGGCCCTCCACTTT,CASSEWTGHRALHF
TRBJ2-2,.,.,TRBV7-2,TGTGCCAGCAGCCCGGGGTGGGGTTTCTACACCGGGGAGCTGTTTTTT,CASSPGWGFYTGELFF
TRBJ2-5,.,.,TRBV29-1,TGCAGCGTTTACGACCTTGGGCTCACCGGAGAGACCCAGTACTTC,CSVYDLGLTGETQYF
TRBJ1-1,.,.,TRBV7-9,TGTGCCAGCAGCTTTCTAACCCCTCATCGGGGGACTGAAGCTTTCTTT,CASSFLTPHRGTEAFF
TRBJ2-5,.,TRBD2,TRBV6-5,TGTGCCAGCAACTTTTACGGGGGGGAAGAGACCCAGTACTTC,CASNFYGGEETQYF
TRBJ2-2,.,.,TRBV18,TGTGCCAGCTCGCGGGACCCAGGGGGTGTCACCGGGGAGCTGTTTTTT,CASSRDPGGVTGELFF
TRBJ1-1,few,.,TRBV6-5,TGTGCCAGCAGTTACGCAACAGGGACCTGGGACACTGAAGCTTTCTTT,CASSYATGTWDTEAFF
TRBJ2-1,.,TRBD1,TRBV7-9,TGTGCCAGCAGCTCCTGGGGACAGGGTCCGAGCTCCTACAATGAGCAGTTCTTC,CASSSWGQGPSSYNEQFF
TRBJ2-2,.,TRBD1,TRBV4-3,TGCGCCAGCAGCCAAGTATTATCTCGACAGGGGTTCTCCGGGGAGCTGTTTTTT,CASSQVLSRQGFSGELFF
TRBJ1-1,.,TRBD1,TRBV9,TGTGCCAGCAGCGTAGTACTTGGGACAGGGGAAGCTTTCTTT,CASSVVLGTGEAFF
TRBJ2-3,.,.,TRBV5-1,TGCGCCAGCAGAGCAGGGCCCACAGATACGCAGTATTTT,CASRAGPTDTQYF
TRBJ1-5,.,TRBD1,TRBV7-9,TGTGCCAGCACCTACTGGACAGGTGTTGACAATCAGCCCCAGCATTTT,CASTYWTGVDNQPQHF
TRBJ2-5,.,TRBD1,TRBV5-4,TGTGCCAGCAGCTCCCAGGGGGCAGAGACCCAGTACTTC,CASSSQGAETQYF
TRBJ1-2,few,.,TRBV29-1,TGCAGCGTTGATCCGCGCAGGGGCGGCTACACCTTC,CSVDPRRGGYTF
TRBJ2-7,.,.,TRBV7-8,TGTGCCAGCAGCTTAATCGGAGTAGGCGTTATAGGTTTCTACGAGCAGTACTTC,CASSLIGVGVIGFYEQYF
TRBJ1-2,once,.,TRBV27,TGTGCCAGCAGTTCGGGCTATGGCTACACCTTC,CASSSGYGYTF
TRBJ2-7,.,.,TRBV7-9,TGTGCCAGCAGCTTAGCGGGTCTACGGGACGAGCAGTACTTC,CASSLAGLRDEQYF
TRBJ2-7,.,TRBD1,TRBV18,TGTGCCAGCTCACCGGACAGGGACGAGCAGTACTTC,CASSPDRDEQYF
TRBJ2-5,.,TRBD1,TRBV5-1,TGCGCCAGCAGCTCGCCGGGACAGGGGTCGGAGACCCAGTACTTC,CASSSPGQGSETQYF
TRBJ2-5,once,.,TRBV7-2,TGTGCCAGCAGCTTAGGTCGGAGGTTCCAAGAGACCCAGTACTTC,CASSLGRRFQETQYF